This TCR beta chain was sequenced for a study of T-cell reconstitution after alpha-beta-depleted transplantation in children. Study-wide points: Approximately two months post-transplant, alpha-beta T cells reportedly originated from several hundred expanded graft clones. Surviving recipient T cells and thymic progenitors underlay high day-60 TCRbeta diversity in some patients. Among T cells one year after transplant, newly produced cells accounted for most counts and diversity.

This sample's TCRbeta library carried unique molecular identifier barcodes. TCRdb redid the calling of the PCR reads with MiXCR, one entry per CDR3 protein. In the table there are around 94,000 distinct CDR3 sequences, 7.5% to 9% of which are singletons. Germline V lookup: CDR1 SGHRS, CDR2 YFSETQ. V dropped 3 bases and J dropped 0 bases, with 13 bases sitting between them. CDR3 length: 16 amino acids. This clonotype was detected only a few times. Its antigen is not identified. The chain carries TRBV5-1 and TRBJ1-5; D might be TRBD1 (5 bases). The sample was PBMCs, taken before TCRalphabeta/CD19-depleted stem cell transplant. This clonotype originated in a boy aged 2 to 9 with acute lymphoblastic leukemia, due to receive a stem cell transplant. The CDR3, as DNA: TGCGCCAGCAGCTACTCAGGGCTAGATAGCAATCAGCCCCAGCATTTT. Translated, it gives CASSYSGLDSNQPQHF.